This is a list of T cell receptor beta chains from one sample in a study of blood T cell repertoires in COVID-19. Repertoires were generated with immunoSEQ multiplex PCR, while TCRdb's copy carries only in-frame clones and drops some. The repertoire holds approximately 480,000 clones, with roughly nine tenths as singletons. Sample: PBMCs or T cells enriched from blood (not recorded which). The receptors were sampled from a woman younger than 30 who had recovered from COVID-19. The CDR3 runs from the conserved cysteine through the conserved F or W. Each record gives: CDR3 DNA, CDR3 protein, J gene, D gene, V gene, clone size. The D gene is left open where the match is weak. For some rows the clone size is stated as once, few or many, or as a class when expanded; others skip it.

CDR3nt: TGTGCCTGGTCCTACGGGACAGGGGCAGACGAGCAGTACTTC; CDR3aa: CAWSYGTGADEQYF; j_gene: TRBJ2-7; d_gene: TRBD1; v_gene: TRBV30; abundance: few
CDR3nt: TGTGCCAGCTTCACTCAGCCCGGGACAGGGTCATCTAAGCACACTGAAGCTTTCTTT; CDR3aa: CASFTQPGTGSSKHTEAFF; j_gene: TRBJ1-1; d_gene: TRBD1; v_gene: TRBV7-9; abundance: .
CDR3nt: TGTGCCAGCGGGAGACAGGGGATCACCGGGGAGCTGTTTTTT; CDR3aa: CASGRQGITGELFF; j_gene: TRBJ2-2; d_gene: TRBD1; v_gene: TRBV6-5; abundance: .
CDR3nt: TGTGCCAGCAGTCCCGCTAGCGGGGGGGCCGAGCAGTACTTC; CDR3aa: CASSPASGGAEQYF; j_gene: TRBJ2-7; d_gene: TRBD2; v_gene: TRBV6-4; abundance: .
CDR3nt: TGTGCCTGGAACACAGGGGCGGGCACTGAAGCTTTCTTT; CDR3aa: CAWNTGAGTEAFF; j_gene: TRBJ1-1; d_gene: TRBD1; v_gene: TRBV30; abundance: .
CDR3nt: TGTGCCAGCAGTGGAACCGGGGGGACGAACTATGGCTACACCTTC; CDR3aa: CASSGTGGTNYGYTF; j_gene: TRBJ1-2; d_gene: .; v_gene: TRBV25-1; abundance: .
CDR3nt: TGTGCCAGCAGTTTAGCGGGGGCTGGAAACACCATATATTTT; CDR3aa: CASSLAGAGNTIYF; j_gene: TRBJ1-3; d_gene: .; v_gene: TRBV28; abundance: .
CDR3nt: TGCGCCAGCTTAACCACGGGACGGGGGGAGCAGTTCTTC; CDR3aa: CASLTTGRGEQFF; j_gene: TRBJ2-1; d_gene: .; v_gene: TRBV10-2; abundance: .
CDR3nt: TGTGCCAGCAGAGGCCGGGGTGAAAAACTGTTTTTT; CDR3aa: CASRGRGEKLFF; j_gene: TRBJ1-4; d_gene: .; v_gene: TRBV5-5; abundance: .
CDR3nt: TGTGCCTGGTCAAGCGGGGGGTCCTACGAGCAGTACTTC; CDR3aa: CAWSSGGSYEQYF; j_gene: TRBJ2-7; d_gene: TRBD2; v_gene: TRBV30; abundance: .
CDR3nt: TGCGCCAGCAGCCACCGACAGGCTTACACTGAAGCTTTCTTT; CDR3aa: CASSHRQAYTEAFF; j_gene: TRBJ1-1; d_gene: .; v_gene: TRBV4-1; abundance: .
CDR3nt: TGTGCCAGCAGTTTCCTCAATCAGCCCCAGCATTTT; CDR3aa: CASSFLNQPQHF; j_gene: TRBJ1-5; d_gene: .; v_gene: TRBV27; abundance: .
CDR3nt: TGCAGCGCCGCACAGGGAGAGTACTATGGCTACACCTTC; CDR3aa: CSAAQGEYYGYTF; j_gene: TRBJ1-2; d_gene: .; v_gene: TRBV29-1; abundance: .
CDR3nt: TGCGCCAGCAGCCAAGACGGGGTCACTCTCAATGAGCAGTTCTTC; CDR3aa: CASSQDGVTLNEQFF; j_gene: TRBJ2-1; d_gene: .; v_gene: TRBV4-1; abundance: .
CDR3nt: TGCGCCAGCAGCTTGGAAGCGGGAGACACTGAAGCTTTCTTT; CDR3aa: CASSLEAGDTEAFF; j_gene: TRBJ1-1; d_gene: .; v_gene: TRBV5-1; abundance: .
CDR3nt: TGCGCCAGCAGCTTGACAGGAACTGAAGCTTTCTTT; CDR3aa: CASSLTGTEAFF; j_gene: TRBJ1-1; d_gene: .; v_gene: TRBV5-1; abundance: .
CDR3nt: TGTGCCACCAGCAGAGGGCGAGCGGGGGGGAACAATGAGCAGTTCTTC; CDR3aa: CATSRGRAGGNNEQFF; j_gene: TRBJ2-1; d_gene: TRBD2; v_gene: TRBV15; abundance: .
CDR3nt: TGCGCCAGCACAGCGGCAAGAGGGAATTCACCCCTCCACTTT; CDR3aa: CASTAARGNSPLHF; j_gene: TRBJ1-6; d_gene: .; v_gene: TRBV10-2; abundance: .
CDR3nt: TGTGCTAGTGGTTTGGCTTACACAGGGCCTGATGGCTACACCTTC; CDR3aa: CASGLAYTGPDGYTF; j_gene: TRBJ1-2; d_gene: .; v_gene: TRBV12-5; abundance: .
CDR3nt: TGTGCCAGCATCCCAAGGTTGCAGGGCGAGCAGTACTTC; CDR3aa: CASIPRLQGEQYF; j_gene: TRBJ2-7; d_gene: .; v_gene: TRBV11-3; abundance: .
CDR3nt: TGTGCCAGCCTCCCCGGCGGGGAGGGCTATGGCTACACCTTC; CDR3aa: CASLPGGEGYGYTF; j_gene: TRBJ1-2; d_gene: .; v_gene: TRBV7-9; abundance: .
CDR3nt: TGCGCCAGCTGCCGGGACAGGGCAAAAAGTCGAACTAATGAAAAACTGTTTTTT; CDR3aa: CASCRDRAKSRTNEKLFF; j_gene: TRBJ1-4; d_gene: TRBD1; v_gene: TRBV5-1; abundance: .
CDR3nt: TGTGCCAGCAGCGTAAACAGGGATGGTGCAAACACTGAAGCTTTCTTT; CDR3aa: CASSVNRDGANTEAFF; j_gene: TRBJ1-1; d_gene: .; v_gene: TRBV9; abundance: .
CDR3nt: TGTGCCAGCAGTCCCACAGGGAGAGGTGTCTACGAGCAGTACTTC; CDR3aa: CASSPTGRGVYEQYF; j_gene: TRBJ2-7; d_gene: .; v_gene: TRBV6-1; abundance: .
CDR3nt: TGCGCCAGCAGCTCCGGACAGGGGAGAGAGACCCAGTACTTC; CDR3aa: CASSSGQGRETQYF; j_gene: TRBJ2-5; d_gene: TRBD1; v_gene: TRBV5-1; abundance: .
CDR3nt: TGTGCCAGCAGCAGTCCTCCCGGCCAGGGGGCACTCTACGAGCAGTACTTC; CDR3aa: CASSSPPGQGALYEQYF; j_gene: TRBJ2-7; d_gene: TRBD1; v_gene: TRBV28; abundance: once